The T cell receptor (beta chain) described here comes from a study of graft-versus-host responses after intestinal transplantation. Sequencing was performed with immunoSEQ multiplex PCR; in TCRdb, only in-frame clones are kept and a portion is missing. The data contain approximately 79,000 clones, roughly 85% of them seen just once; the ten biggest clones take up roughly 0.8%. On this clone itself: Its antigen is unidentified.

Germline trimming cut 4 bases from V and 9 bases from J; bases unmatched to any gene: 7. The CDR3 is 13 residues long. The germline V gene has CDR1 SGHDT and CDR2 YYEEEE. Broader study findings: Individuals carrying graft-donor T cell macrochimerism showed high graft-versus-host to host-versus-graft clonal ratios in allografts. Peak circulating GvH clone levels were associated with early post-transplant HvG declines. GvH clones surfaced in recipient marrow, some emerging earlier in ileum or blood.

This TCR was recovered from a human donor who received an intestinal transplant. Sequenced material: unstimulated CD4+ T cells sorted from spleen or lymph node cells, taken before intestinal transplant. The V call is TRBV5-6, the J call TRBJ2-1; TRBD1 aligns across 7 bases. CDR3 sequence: CASSPRGWSEQFF. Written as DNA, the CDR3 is TGTGCCAGCAGCCCCAGGGGGTGGAGTGAGCAGTTCTTC. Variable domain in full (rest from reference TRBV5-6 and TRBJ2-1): DAGVTQSPTHLIKTRGQQVTLRCSPKSGHDTVSWYQQALGQGPQFIFQYYEEEERQRGNFPDRFSGHQFPNYSSELNVNALLLGDSALYLCASSPRGWSEQFFGPGTRLTVL.